This T cell receptor (beta chain) stems from a study of blood T cells in healthy people across ages. Germline CDR1 and CDR2: MGHDK and SYGVNS. V dropped 3 bases and J dropped 1; count of bases not matched to a gene: 6. The CDR3 sequence is 16 residues long. Then a second PCR, running roughly 7 to 12 cycles, was carried out with a sample-barcoded 5' primer and a J-beta primer mix. TCRdb reprocessed the 5' RACE reads via MiXCR and lists one record per CDR3 protein. This sample has some 1.7 million distinct CDR3 sequences, with 25% to 30% found just once. Researchers report isolating at least 6 million PBMCs per sample.

The receptor was isolated from a woman in her 30s in good health. Sequences were obtained from blood. The rearrangement links TRBV25-1 to TRBJ2-5, with 9 bases aligning to TRBD2. CDR3 DNA: TGTGCCAGCAGTGAGGTGGCTAGCGGGGTCCAAGAGACCCAGTACTTC. Protein: CASSEVASGVQETQYF. The complete variable domain, with remaining parts taken from reference TRBV25-1 and TRBJ2-5, reads EADIYQTPRYLVIGTGKKITLECSQTMGHDKMYWYQQDPGMELHLIHYSYGVNSTEKGDLSSESTVSRIRTEHFPLTLESARPSHTSQYLCASSEVASGVQETQYFGPGTRLLVL.